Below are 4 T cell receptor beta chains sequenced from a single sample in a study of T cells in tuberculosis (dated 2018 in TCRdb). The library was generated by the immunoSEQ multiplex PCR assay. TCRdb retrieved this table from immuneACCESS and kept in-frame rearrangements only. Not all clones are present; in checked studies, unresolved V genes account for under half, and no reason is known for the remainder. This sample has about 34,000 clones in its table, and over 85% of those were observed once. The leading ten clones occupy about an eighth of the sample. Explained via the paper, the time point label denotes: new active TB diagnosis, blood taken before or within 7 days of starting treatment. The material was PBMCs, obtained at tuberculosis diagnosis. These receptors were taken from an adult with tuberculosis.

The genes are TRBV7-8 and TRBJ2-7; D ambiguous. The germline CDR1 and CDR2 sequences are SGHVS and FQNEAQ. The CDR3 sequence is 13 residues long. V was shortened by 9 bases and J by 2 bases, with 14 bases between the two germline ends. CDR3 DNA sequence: TGTGCCAGTGGCTTGGGCACTGCCTACGAGCAGTACTTC. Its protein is CASGLGTAYEQYF.

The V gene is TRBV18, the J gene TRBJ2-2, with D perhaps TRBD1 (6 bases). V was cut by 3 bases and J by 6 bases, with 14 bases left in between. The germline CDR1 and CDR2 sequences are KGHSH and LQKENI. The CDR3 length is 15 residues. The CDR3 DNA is TGTGCCAGCTCACCCCTCCGGGACACCGCCGGGGAGCTGTTTTTT. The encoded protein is CASSPLRDTAGELFF.

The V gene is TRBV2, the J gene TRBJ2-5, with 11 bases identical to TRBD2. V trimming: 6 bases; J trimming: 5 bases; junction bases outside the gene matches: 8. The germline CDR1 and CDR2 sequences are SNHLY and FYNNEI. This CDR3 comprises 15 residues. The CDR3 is CASRRTSGSSETQYF. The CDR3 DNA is TGTGCCAGCAGGCGAACTAGCGGGAGTTCTGAGACCCAGTACTTC.

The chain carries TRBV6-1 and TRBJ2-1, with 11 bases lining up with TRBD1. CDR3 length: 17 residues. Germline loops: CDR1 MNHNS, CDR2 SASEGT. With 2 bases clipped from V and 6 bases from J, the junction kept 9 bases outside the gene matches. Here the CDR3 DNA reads TGTGCCAGCAGTGAAAGAATTTCCGGGACAGGGGGCAATGAGCAGTTCTTC. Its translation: CASSERISGTGGNEQFF.